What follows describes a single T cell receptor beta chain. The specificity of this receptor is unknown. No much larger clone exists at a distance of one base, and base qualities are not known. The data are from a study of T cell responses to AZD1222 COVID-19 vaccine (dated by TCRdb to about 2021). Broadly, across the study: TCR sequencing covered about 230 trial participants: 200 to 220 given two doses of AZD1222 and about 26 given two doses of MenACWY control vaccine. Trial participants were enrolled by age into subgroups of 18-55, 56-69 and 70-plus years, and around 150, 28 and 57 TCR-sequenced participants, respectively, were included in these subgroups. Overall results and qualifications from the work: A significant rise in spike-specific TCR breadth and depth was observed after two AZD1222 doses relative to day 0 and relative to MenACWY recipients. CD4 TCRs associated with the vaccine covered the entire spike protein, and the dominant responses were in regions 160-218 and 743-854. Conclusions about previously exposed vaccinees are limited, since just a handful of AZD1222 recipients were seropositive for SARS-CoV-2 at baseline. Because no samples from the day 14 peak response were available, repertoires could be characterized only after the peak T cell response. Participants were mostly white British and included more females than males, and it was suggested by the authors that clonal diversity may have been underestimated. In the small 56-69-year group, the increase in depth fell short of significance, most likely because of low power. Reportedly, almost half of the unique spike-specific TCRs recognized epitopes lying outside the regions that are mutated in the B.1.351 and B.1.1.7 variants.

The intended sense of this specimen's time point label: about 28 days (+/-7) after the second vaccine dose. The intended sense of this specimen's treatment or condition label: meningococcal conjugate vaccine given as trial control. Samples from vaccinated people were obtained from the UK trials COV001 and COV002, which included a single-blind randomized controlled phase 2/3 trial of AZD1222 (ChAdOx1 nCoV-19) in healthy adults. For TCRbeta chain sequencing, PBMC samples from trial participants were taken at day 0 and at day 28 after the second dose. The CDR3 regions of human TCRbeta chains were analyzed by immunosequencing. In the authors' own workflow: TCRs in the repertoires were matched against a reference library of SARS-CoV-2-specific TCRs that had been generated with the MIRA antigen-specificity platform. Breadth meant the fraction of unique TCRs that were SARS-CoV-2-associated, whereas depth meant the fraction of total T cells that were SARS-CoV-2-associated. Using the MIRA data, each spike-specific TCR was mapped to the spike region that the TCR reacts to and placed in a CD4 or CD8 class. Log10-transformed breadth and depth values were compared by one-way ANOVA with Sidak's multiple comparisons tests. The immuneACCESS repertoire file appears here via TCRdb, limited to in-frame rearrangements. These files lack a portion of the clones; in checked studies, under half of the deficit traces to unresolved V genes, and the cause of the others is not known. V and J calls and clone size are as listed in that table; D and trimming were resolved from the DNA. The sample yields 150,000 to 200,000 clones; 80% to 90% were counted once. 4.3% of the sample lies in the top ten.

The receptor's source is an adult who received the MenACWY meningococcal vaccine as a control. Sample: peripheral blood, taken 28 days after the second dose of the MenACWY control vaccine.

The nucleotide sequence reads as follows: TGTGCCAGCAGCCTCGGGACTAGCACAGATACGCAGTATTTT. Its product reads: CASSLGTSTDTQYF. The rearrangement combines TRBV7-2 with TRBJ2-3; TRBD2 is perhaps the D gene, given 6 matching bases. CDR1 and CDR2 are drawn from the germline V gene: SGHTA, FQGNSA. The V and J ends are trimmed by 5 bases and 0 bases, leaving 9 bases between them. CDR3 length: 14 amino acids, cysteine to phenylalanine. Here the CDR3 DNA is all that survives: 42 bases in frame from base 1.